These T cell receptor beta chains were read from a single sample in a study of blood T cells in healthy people across ages. TCRdb called the 5' RACE reads again in MiXCR, with one record for every CDR3 protein. The repertoire holds around 800,000 distinct CDR3 sequences, with roughly 53% as singletons. What was sequenced was blood. The receptors shown here come from a man aged 80 or over in good health. CDR3s include the opening cysteine and the closing phenylalanine or tryptophan. The order of the fields is clone size, V gene, J gene, D gene, CDR3 protein, CDR3 DNA. The D gene is left open where the match is weak. Not all rows give a size; the values are once, few, many and, for expanded clones, a class.

-,TRBV5-1,TRBJ2-7,-,CASSLAQSTVSSLYEQYF,TGCGCCAGCAGCTTGGCCCAAAGTACAGTGTCGTCCCTCTACGAGCAGTACTTC
-,TRBV11-2,TRBJ1-5,-,CASSPGMTNQPQHF,TGTGCCAGCAGCCCCGGAATGACCAATCAGCCCCAGCATTTT
-,TRBV3-1,TRBJ1-2,-,CASSPSRTGNYGYTF,TGTGCCAGCAGCCCTTCGCGGACGGGAAACTATGGCTACACCTTC
-,TRBV6-2/TRBV6-3,TRBJ2-6,TRBD1,CASRPPGQGAAGANVLTF,TGTGCCAGCAGACCACCGGGACAGGGGGCCGCTGGGGCCAACGTCCTGACTTTC
few,TRBV7-9,TRBJ2-7,TRBD2,CASSPMAGASYEQYF,TGTGCCAGCAGCCCCATGGCGGGAGCCTCCTACGAGCAGTACTTC
-,TRBV6-5,TRBJ2-3,-,CASSSPVLGAKDTQYF,TGTGCCAGCAGTTCCCCAGTGTTGGGGGCGAAAGATACGCAGTATTTT
-,TRBV25-1,TRBJ2-1,-,CASSDGTPEELTNEQFF,TGTGCCAGCAGTGATGGGACTCCCGAGGAGCTTACGAATGAGCAGTTCTTC
once,TRBV12-3/TRBV12-4,TRBJ2-4,TRBD1,CASSKTGGSVTKNIQYF,TGTGCCAGCAGTAAAACAGGGGGCAGTGTAACCAAAAACATTCAGTACTTC
few,TRBV20-1,TRBJ2-5,-,CSASLAVQETQYF,TGCAGTGCTAGTTTGGCAGTTCAAGAGACCCAGTACTTC
few,TRBV4-1,TRBJ2-7,-,CASSQERAANPYEQYF,TGCGCCAGCAGCCAAGAAAGGGCAGCCAATCCCTACGAGCAGTACTTC
-,TRBV29-1,TRBJ2-1,-,CSVLRWGGTYNEQFF,TGCAGCGTTCTCAGATGGGGCGGAACTTACAATGAGCAGTTCTTC
-,TRBV29-1,TRBJ2-7,TRBD1,CSVVTGVYEQYF,TGCAGCGTGGTGACAGGGGTGTACGAGCAGTACTTC
-,TRBV6-1,TRBJ2-5,-,CASMGGRGETQYF,TGTGCCAGCATGGGAGGGAGGGGGGAGACCCAGTACTTC
-,TRBV6-1,TRBJ2-1,TRBD2,CASRLAGDSYNEQFF,TGTGCCAGCAGATTAGCGGGAGACTCCTACAATGAGCAGTTCTTC
-,TRBV10-3,TRBJ1-1,TRBD1,CAISGGQGTEAFF,TGTGCCATCAGTGGCGGACAGGGCACTGAAGCTTTCTTT
few,TRBV28,TRBJ2-4,TRBD1,CASTWTGLGQNIQYF,TGTGCCAGCACCTGGACAGGGTTGGGCCAAAACATTCAGTACTTC
-,TRBV11-2,TRBJ2-3,-,CASSTLTPSTDTQYF,TGTGCCAGCAGCACCCTGACACCTTCCACAGATACGCAGTATTTT
-,TRBV30,TRBJ2-1,-,CAWSVLNNEQFF,TGTGCCTGGAGTGTGCTCAACAATGAGCAGTTCTTC
-,TRBV7-2,TRBJ2-4,-,CASSPGPEYIQYF,TGTGCCAGCAGCCCGGGCCCTGAATACATTCAGTACTTC
-,TRBV20-1,TRBJ2-5,-,CSASPAVSGETQYF,TGCAGTGCTAGCCCCGCCGTGTCGGGGGAGACCCAGTACTTC
-,TRBV5-1,TRBJ2-7,TRBD2,CASSSRTGGLAAYEQYF,TGCGCCAGCAGCTCGCGAACGGGGGGACTAGCGGCCTACGAGCAGTACTTC
few,TRBV12-3/TRBV12-4,TRBJ2-1,-,CASSPWKVSGNEQFF,TGTGCCAGCAGCCCCTGGAAGGTTTCTGGCAATGAGCAGTTCTTC
-,TRBV9,TRBJ1-6,-,CASSVGKSTLHF,TGTGCCAGCAGCGTCGGGAAATCGACCCTCCACTTT
-,TRBV28,TRBJ2-5,TRBD2,CASSTDEDSGRYETQYF,TGTGCCAGCAGTACCGACGAAGATAGCGGGAGGTACGAGACCCAGTACTTC
few,TRBV27,TRBJ2-7,-,CASSLRAHYEQYF,TGTGCCAGCAGTCTTCGGGCACACTACGAGCAGTACTTC
-,TRBV28,TRBJ1-6,-,CASSPNLDNSPLHF,TGTGCCAGCAGCCCTAACTTAGATAATTCACCCCTCCACTTT
-,TRBV7-3,TRBJ1-1,TRBD1,CASSLTVDREAFF,TGTGCCAGCAGCTTAACGGTGGACAGGGAAGCTTTCTTT
-,TRBV11-3,TRBJ2-1,TRBD2,CASSLGRLAGNGNEQFF,TGTGCCAGCAGCTTAGGTAGACTAGCGGGAAATGGGAATGAGCAGTTCTTC
-,TRBV11-2,TRBJ1-2,-,CASCSQGIHGYTF,TGTGCCAGCTGCTCTCAGGGGATCCATGGCTACACCTTC
few,TRBV20-1,TRBJ2-1,TRBD2,CSAPGLAGNNEQFF,TGCAGTGCTCCCGGGCTAGCGGGTAACAATGAGCAGTTCTTC
-,TRBV10-3,TRBJ1-5,TRBD1,CAISEAKTGGANQPQHF,TGTGCCATCAGTGAGGCTAAAACAGGGGGGGCCAATCAGCCCCAGCATTTT
-,TRBV2,TRBJ2-5,-,CASSEAPTGLGTQYF,TGTGCCAGCAGTGAAGCCCCAACGGGTCTCGGGACCCAGTACTTC
-,TRBV10-2,TRBJ2-5,TRBD2,CASSRSGRGGYQETQYF,TGCGCCAGCAGTCGTAGCGGGAGAGGGGGTTACCAAGAGACCCAGTACTTC
-,TRBV2,TRBJ2-5,TRBD1,CASSTGALGPTAGQYF,TGTGCCAGCAGTACAGGGGCCCTCGGTCCTACAGCTGGGCAGTACTTC
-,TRBV5-6,TRBJ2-5,-,CASSVQGRGWTQYF,TGTGCCAGCAGCGTACAGGGGAGGGGGTGGACCCAGTACTTC
once,TRBV28,TRBJ2-1,-,CASSSAEGKNEQFF,TGTGCCAGCAGCTCGGCGGAGGGGAAGAATGAGCAGTTCTTC
-,TRBV6-6,TRBJ2-7,TRBD1,CASSYGGDRGRYEQYF,TGTGCCAGCAGTTACGGCGGGGACAGGGGACGCTACGAGCAGTACTTC
once,TRBV12-3/TRBV12-4,TRBJ1-4,-,CASSTDIGQRVEKLFF,TGTGCCAGCAGCACGGACATAGGACAACGTGTTGAAAAACTGTTTTTT